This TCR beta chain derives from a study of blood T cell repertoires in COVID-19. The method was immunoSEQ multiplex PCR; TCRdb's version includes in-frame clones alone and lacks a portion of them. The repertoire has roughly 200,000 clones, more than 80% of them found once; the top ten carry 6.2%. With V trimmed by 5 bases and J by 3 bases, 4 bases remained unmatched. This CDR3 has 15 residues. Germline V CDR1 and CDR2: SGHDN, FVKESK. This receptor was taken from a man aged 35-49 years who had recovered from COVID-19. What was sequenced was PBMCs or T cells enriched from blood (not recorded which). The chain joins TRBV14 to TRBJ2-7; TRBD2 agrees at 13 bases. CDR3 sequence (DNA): TGTGCCAGCAGCTCACTAGCGGGAGGGCTCTACGAGCAGTACTTC. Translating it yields CASSSLAGGLYEQYF.